Below are 23 T cell receptor beta chains sequenced from a single sample in a study of T-cell memory formation after mild COVID-19. One entry per CDR3 protein, called by TCRdb with MiXCR from the 5' RACE reads. This sample carries hundreds of thousands of distinct CDR3 sequences, about 20% of them seen once, and the ten largest clones take around 9.2%. Sequenced sample: PBMCs or a T cell subset sorted from them (not recorded which). All receptors derive from an adult woman who had mild COVID-19 (a few samples of this study predate the infection). Cell type and time point are not known.

This clonotype occurred a few times. The chain recombines TRBV6-5 with TRBJ2-7, with a weak D call TRBD1 (6 bases). V was pared by 4 bases and J by 0 bases, with 13 bases between. CDR1 and CDR2 (germline): MNHEY, SVGAGI. The CDR3 consists of 15 residues. The CDR3 region is CASSWDTRSSYEQYF. The DNA for the CDR3 is TGTGCCAGCAGTTGGGACACCCGGAGCTCCTACGAGCAGTACTTC.

The chain employs TRBV23-1 and TRBJ1-1; 8 bases fit TRBD1. TRBV23-1 is an ORF, and what it does is uncertain. V shed 3 bases and J 1 base; nucleotides not matched to a gene: 4. This CDR3 is built from 15 residues. The CDR3: CASSHSTGANTEAFF. The CDR3 DNA follows: TGCGCCAGCAGTCACTCGACAGGGGCGAACACTGAAGCTTTCTTT.

In its sample, this clonotype was seen a few times. The rearrangement links TRBV7-9 to TRBJ2-1, with a tentative D call TRBD1 (5 bases). Germline CDR1 is SEHNR and CDR2 is FQNEAQ (reference sequence). The CDR3 length is 12 residues. V was pared by 5 bases and J by 7 bases, with 9 bases between. CDR3 amino acids: CASSRDRNEQFF. The DNA of the CDR3 is TGTGCCAGCAGCCGAGACAGAAATGAGCAGTTCTTC.

The chain employs TRBV13 and TRBJ2-7; perhaps TRBD2 as D (7 bases). Trimming removed 8 bases from V and 5 bases from J, with 13 bases in between. The CDR3 consists of 12 residues. CDR1 and CDR2 (germline): PRHDT, FYEKMQ (reference sequence). Written as DNA, the CDR3 is TGTGCCAGCGGGGGAGGGGGGAACGAGCAGTACTTC. It translates to CASGGGGNEQYF.

This clonotype was seen once. This sequence joins TRBV29-1 and TRBJ1-1, with D uncertain. Germline values: CDR1 SQVTM, CDR2 ANQGSEA. This CDR3 comprises 14 residues. Here the CDR3 reads CSESDLTGRPEAFF. CDR3 sequence (DNA): TGCAGTGAAAGTGACCTGACCGGTCGTCCTGAAGCTTTCTTT.

In its sample, this clonotype was seen a few times. CDR3 in DNA: TGTGCCAGCAGTGGAATAGCCGAAGCTTTCTTT. This encodes CASSGIAEAFF. This chain uses TRBV25-1 with TRBJ1-1, with D unclear. The ends were cut back, 4 bases at V and 8 bases at J, with 8 bases in the middle. Germline CDR1 and CDR2: MGHDK and SYGVNS. CDR3 length: 11 residues.

The table lists this clonotype with a few counts. The chain is built from TRBV29-1 and TRBJ2-2; 10 bases match TRBD2. The junction had 4 bases not matched to a gene; V was cut back by 6 bases and J by 3 bases. The CDR3 runs to 14 residues. In germline, CDR1 is SQVTM, CDR2 ANQGSEA. Here the CDR3 reads CSVTGLAHTGELFF. The CDR3 DNA reads TGCAGCGTGACGGGACTAGCGCACACCGGGGAGCTGTTTTTT.

The gene calls are TRBV15 and TRBJ2-5; possibly TRBD2 for D (6 bases). The CDR3 extends over 16 amino acids. V was pared by 5 bases and J by 1 base, with 17 bases between. Germline assignment: CDR1 LNHNV and CDR2 YYDKDF (reference sequence). CDR3 sequence reads: CATSDRLGKGQETQYF. The CDR3 DNA is TGTGCCACCAGCGACCGACTAGGGAAGGGCCAAGAGACCCAGTACTTC. The full variable domain, in which reference TRBV15 and TRBJ2-5 provide the parts outside the CDR3, is DAMVIQNPRYQVTQFGKPVTLSCSQTLNHNVMYWYQQKSSQAPKLLFHYYDKDFNNEADTPDNFQSRRPNTSFCFLDIRSPGLGDTAMYLCATSDRLGKGQETQYFGPGTRLLVL.

The V call is TRBV3-1, the J call TRBJ2-7, with D tentatively TRBD1 or TRBD2 (5 bases each). The CDR3 has 15 residues. Germline lookup yields CDR1 LGHDT and CDR2 YNNKEL (reference sequence). Trimming took 0 bases from V and 2 from J, leaving 11 bases between them. The DNA for the CDR3 is TGTGCCAGCAGCCAAGAAACGGGGCTTGCCTACGAGCAGTACTTC. Protein product: CASSQETGLAYEQYF.

This chain connects TRBV29-1 to TRBJ2-7; tentatively, D is TRBD2 (6 bases). The CDR3 length is 10 residues. Trimming shortened V by 6 bases and J by 6 bases, and 9 bases separated the two germline ends. CDR1 and CDR2 from the germline V gene are SQVTM and ANQGSEA. CDR3 coding DNA: TGCAGCGTCTGGGAGGTCGAGCAGTACTTC. Protein product: CSVWEVEQYF.

The chain joins TRBV7-9 to TRBJ1-1; D is perhaps TRBD1 (5 bases). The CDR3 contains 13 residues. Trimming took off 1 base at V and 11 bases at J, with 14 bases between the two ends. Germline V gene lookup returns CDR1 SEHNR and CDR2 FQNEAQ (reference sequence). The CDR3 region is CASSLGWGGAAFF. CDR3 DNA sequence: TGTGCCAGCAGCTTAGGGTGGGGGGGTGCGGCTTTCTTT. The variable domain in full, completed from reference TRBV7-9 and TRBJ1-1, reads DTGVSQNPRHKITKRGQNVTFRCDPISEHNRLYWYRQTLGQGPEFLTYFQNEAQLEKSRLLSDRFSAERPKGSFSTLEIQRTEQGDSAMYLCASSLGWGGAAFFGQGTRLTVV.

The chain employs TRBV2 and TRBJ1-2; 7 bases align to TRBD1. The J segment lost 8 bases and the V segment lost 11 bases, leaving 14 bases of the junction unmatched. This CDR3 spans 13 amino acids. Germline CDR1 SNHLY, CDR2 FYNNEI. The CDR3: CASEGDSWGGYTF. The CDR3 nucleotides are TGTGCCTCAGAAGGGGACAGTTGGGGCGGCTACACCTTC. Full variable domain (remainder filled in from reference TRBV2 and TRBJ1-2): EPEVTQTPSHQVTQMGQEVILRCVPISNHLYFYWYRQILGQKVEFLVSFYNNEISEKSEIFDDQFSVERPDGSNFTLKIRSTKLEDSAMYFCASEGDSWGGYTFGSGTRLTVV.

This clonotype was observed a few times. V gene TRBV18 combines with J gene TRBJ1-1; D may be TRBD1 (5 bases). With 3 bases removed from V and 0 bases from J, the gap between germline ends came to 14 bases. The V gene's germline CDR1 is KGHSH and CDR2 LQKENI. The length of the CDR3 is 16 residues. In nucleotides, the CDR3 is TGTGCCAGCTCACCCCCGTCAGGGCACTTGAACACTGAAGCTTTCTTT. Its translation: CASSPPSGHLNTEAFF. The full variable domain, with the rest looked up from reference TRBV18 and TRBJ1-1, is NAGVMQNPRHLVRRRGQEARLRCSPMKGHSHVYWYRQLPEEGLKFMVYLQKENIIDESGMPKERFSAEFPKEGPSILRIQQVVRGDSAAYFCASSPPSGHLNTEAFFGQGTRLTVV.

In this sample, this clonotype turned up a few times. The rearrangement joins TRBV18 to TRBJ2-7; no clear D. The germline CDR1 and CDR2 sequences are KGHSH and LQKENI. The V and J ends lost 3 bases and 5 bases respectively, with 11 bases between them. The CDR3 spans 13 residues. CDR3: CASSPKRVDEQYF. The CDR3 DNA follows: TGTGCCAGCTCACCGAAAAGGGTCGACGAGCAGTACTTC. Filled out from reference TRBV18 and TRBJ2-7, the complete variable domain reads NAGVMQNPRHLVRRRGQEARLRCSPMKGHSHVYWYRQLPEEGLKFMVYLQKENIIDESGMPKERFSAEFPKEGPSILRIQQVVRGDSAAYFCASSPKRVDEQYFGPGTRLTVT.

The genes are TRBV6-2 or TRBV6-3 and TRBJ2-1, with 7 positions matching TRBD2. The length of the CDR3 is 17 residues. The V and J ends lost 5 bases and 0 bases, in that order; junction bases with no gene match: 10. Germline-derived CDR1 and CDR2 are MNHEY and SVGEGT. The CDR3 bases are TGTGCCAGCAGTGACCGGGACTACCGAAGCTCCTACAATGAGCAGTTCTTC. Protein: CASSDRDYRSSYNEQFF.

The chain employs TRBV15 and TRBJ1-1; 7 bases are shared with TRBD1. V lost 4 bases, J lost 0 bases, and 8 bases stayed unmatched. The CDR3 has 16 residues. Germline CDR1 and CDR2: LNHNV and YYDKDF (reference sequence). In nucleotides, the CDR3 is TGTGCCACCAGCATACCGGGACAGTTCATGAACACTGAAGCTTTCTTT. This encodes CATSIPGQFMNTEAFF.

This clonotype was counted only a few times. The chain joins TRBV24-1 to TRBJ2-2; D is possibly TRBD1 or TRBD2 (5 bases each). V was trimmed by 3 bases and J by 2 bases, leaving 6 bases between them. The CDR3 loop spans 14 amino acids. From germline, CDR1 is KGHDR and CDR2 SFDVKD. The CDR3 protein is CATSDRGNTGELFF. The CDR3 nucleotides read TGTGCCACCAGTGATCGGGGCAACACCGGGGAGCTGTTTTTT.

The chain employs TRBV19 and TRBJ2-3; TRBD2 agrees at 8 bases. Germline V gene sequence: CDR1 LNHDA, CDR2 SQIVND (reference sequence). J was trimmed by 4 bases and V by 10 bases; bases with no gene match: 13. The CDR3 has 15 residues. CDR3 coding DNA: TGTGCCAACCAGCGGGGGTGGGTCTTTCCAGATACGCAGTATTTT. Translation: CANQRGWVFPDTQYF.

This clonotype has only a few counts. This sequence joins TRBV11-1 and TRBJ2-4; possibly TRBD1 or TRBD2 for D (5 bases each). The CDR3 has 16 amino acids. The germline CDR1 and CDR2 sequences are SGHAT and FQDESV (reference sequence). The germline V and J ends were trimmed by 5 bases and 0 bases, with 14 bases remaining between them. CDR3: CASSGGRYLAKNIQYF. The CDR3 nucleotides read TGTGCCAGCAGCGGGGGACGGTATCTAGCCAAAAACATTCAGTACTTC.

CDR3 residues: CASSLNQRVGETQYF. The CDR3 nucleotides read TGTGCCAGCAGCCTCAATCAGCGGGTGGGGGAGACCCAGTACTTC. The chain links TRBV3-1 to TRBJ2-5, with D maybe TRBD2 (6 bases). The V end lost 4 bases, the J end lost 5 bases, and 17 bases lay between the germline ends. The CDR3 covers 15 residues. From germline, CDR1 is LGHDT and CDR2 YNNKEL (reference sequence).

This clonotype was counted between two and nine times. The chain recombines TRBV19 with TRBJ2-1; unclear D gene. Trimming pared 9 bases from V and 1 base from J, leaving 13 bases between. The length of the CDR3 is 14 residues. Germline V gene lookup returns CDR1 LNHDA and CDR2 SQIVND (reference sequence). CDR3 sequence: CASANVESYNEQFF. CDR3 in DNA: TGTGCCAGCGCTAACGTTGAATCCTACAATGAGCAGTTCTTC.

This clonotype appeared a few times. The rearrangement links TRBV12-3 or TRBV12-4 to TRBJ2-2; 8 positions match TRBD2. The CDR3 runs 17 residues. V trimming: 5 bases; J trimming: 3 bases; junction bases outside the gene matches: 11. The CDR3 coding sequence is TGTGCCAGCAGTCTCCGGGGGGGGGTAGGAGACACCGGGGAGCTGTTTTTT. Its protein product is CASSLRGGVGDTGELFF.

Many counts were recorded for this clonotype. The chain joins TRBV12-3 or TRBV12-4 to TRBJ1-1; weak D call: TRBD1 (5 bases). V lost 6 bases, J lost 7 bases, and 9 bases lay in between. The CDR3 runs 11 residues. The CDR3 region has the DNA TGTGCCAGCAGCCCGGGGGGTGAAGCTTTCTTT. Amino acids: CASSPGGEAFF.